One and the same sample provided the 12 T cell receptor beta chains below, sequenced in a study of T cell repertoires in cytomegalovirus infection (dated by TCRdb to about 2019). Their specific antigens are unknown. The treatment or condition label, as the study defines it: in vitro stimulation with specific CMV peptide epitopes to enrich CMV-specific T cells. These reads were obtained on an Illumina HiSeq 1500. The public reads were quality trimmed at Q25 with fastp and then assembled into clones with MiXCR by TCRdb, keeping productive beta chains. Rows are unified per CDR3 protein, each entry keeping the most common DNA and genes. Recorded for this sample are about half a million distinct CDR3 sequences; more than 40% of them occurred a single time. The top ten clones comprise around 45% of the sample. This material consisted of cultured PBMCs, taken from culture after CMV antigen stimulation. These receptor sequences come from a human donor in good health (CMV status not recorded). Some clones in this sample may be carry-over from other donors' samples.

At least ten counts were recorded for this clonotype. The chain joins TRBV7-2 to TRBJ2-5; D perhaps matches TRBD2 (6 bases). The germline CDR1 and CDR2 sequences are SGHTA and FQGNSA. V dropped 1 base and J dropped 4 bases, with 10 bases sitting between them. The CDR3 runs to 14 residues. CDR3 region: CASSLGGMVETQYF. CDR3 nucleotides: TGTGCCAGCAGCTTAGGCGGGATGGTAGAGACCCAGTACTTC.

This clonotype was picked up many times. The chain couples TRBV7-2 to TRBJ2-5; no firm D call. The V and J ends lost 0 bases and 5 bases respectively, with 4 bases between them. Germline assignment: CDR1 SGHTA and CDR2 FQGNSA. This CDR3 is built from 12 residues. CDR3 DNA sequence: TGTGCCAGCAGCTTAGCGCTCGAGACCCAGTACTTC. This gives the protein CASSLALETQYF.

V is TRBV6-2 or TRBV6-3 and J is TRBJ2-3; D is ambiguous. The ends were cut back, 6 bases at V and 2 bases at J, with 6 bases in the middle. Germline V CDR1 and CDR2: MNHEY, SVGEGT. The CDR3 spans 12 residues. CDR3: CASRGITDTQYF. For the CDR3, the DNA is TGTGCCAGCAGAGGTATCACAGATACGCAGTATTTT.

The V call is TRBV18, the J call TRBJ2-1; the match to TRBD1 covers 9 bases. Germline V gives CDR1 KGHSH, CDR2 LQKENI. The CDR3 is made up of 15 amino acids. The J segment lost 4 bases and the V segment lost 2 bases, leaving 3 bases of the junction unmatched. Here the CDR3 DNA reads TGTGCCAGCTCACCAGGACAGGGGACATACAATGAGCAGTTCTTC. It codes for CASSPGQGTYNEQFF.

This chain uses TRBV6-6 with TRBJ2-7; tentative D call: TRBD2 (6 bases). The CDR3 totals 13 residues. The V gene's germline CDR1 is MNHNY and CDR2 SVGAGI (reference sequence). V dropped 6 bases and J dropped 3 bases, with 12 bases sitting between them. CDR3 coding DNA: TGTGCCAGCAGGTTAGCGGCTTACTACGAGCAGTACTTC. It encodes CASRLAAYYEQYF.

This sequence joins TRBV12-3 or TRBV12-4 and TRBJ2-1; 12 nucleotides match TRBD2. CDR3 length: 14 amino acids. With 4 bases clipped from V and 11 bases from J, the junction kept 6 bases outside the gene matches. The CDR3 DNA follows: TGTGCCAGCAGTTCTAGCGGGGGGGCGAGGAAGCAGTTCTTC. Amino acid sequence: CASSSSGGARKQFF.

The chain recombines TRBV19 with TRBJ1-2; 7 bases align to TRBD1. V lost 5 bases to trimming and J lost 5 bases; unmatched junction nucleotides: 8. The V gene's germline CDR1 is LNHDA and CDR2 SQIVND (reference sequence). The CDR3 has 14 amino acids. DNA for the CDR3: TGTGCCAGTAGTGGAACAGGGGCCGGATATGGCTACACCTTC. Encoded protein: CASSGTGAGYGYTF.

A few counts support this clonotype. The genes are TRBV7-6 and TRBJ2-7; 8 nucleotides agree with TRBD2. Germline V CDR1 and CDR2: SGHVS, FNYEAQ. CDR3 length equals 16 residues. Trimming cost V 1 base and J 1 base; bases outside gene matches: 6. CDR3 sequence: CASSLDGTRASYEQYF. CDR3 nucleotide sequence: TGTGCCAGCAGCTTAGACGGGACTAGGGCTTCCTACGAGCAGTACTTC.

The chain uses TRBV7-9 and TRBJ1-1, with D uncertain. The V end was cut by 6 bases, the J end by 7 bases, with 12 bases between. The CDR3 loop spans 12 amino acids. Germline assignment: CDR1 SEHNR and CDR2 FQNEAQ (reference sequence). CDR3 in amino acids: CASRRENGEAFF. The CDR3 DNA is TGTGCCAGCAGGAGGGAGAATGGTGAAGCTTTCTTT.

This clonotype was detected many times. The chain recombines TRBV7-2 with TRBJ2-7; TRBD1 matches 7 bases. The CDR3 loop spans 11 amino acids. Germline CDR1 is SGHTA and CDR2 is FQGNSA. V shed 4 bases, J shed 12 bases, and the junction held 6 bases outside the gene matches. In DNA form, the CDR3 reads TGTGCCAGCAGCTCAGGGGGTTTTCCGTACTTC. This codes for CASSSGGFPYF.

The chain recombines TRBV12-3 or TRBV12-4 with TRBJ1-5, with D perhaps matching TRBD1 (5 bases). Trimming pared 1 base from V and 5 bases from J, leaving 15 bases between. This CDR3 contains 16 residues. The DNA for the CDR3 is TGTGCCAGCAGTTTAGAAGGGGTTACAGGACATCAGCCCCAGCATTTT. Translated, it gives CASSLEGVTGHQPQHF.

This clonotype appeared a few times. V gene TRBV20-1 combines with J gene TRBJ1-1; maybe TRBD1 (5 bases). Trimming took 6 bases from V and 1 from J, leaving 21 bases between them. Per germline, CDR1 DFQATT and CDR2 SNEGSKA (reference sequence). This CDR3 has 16 amino acids. For the CDR3, the DNA is TGCAGTGCCTTGGATGGGGGATTGTCGGCGAACACTGAAGCTTTCTTT. Translation gives CSALDGGLSANTEAFF.